The entry below describes one TCR beta chain. This CDR3 contains 15 residues. The sample originates from a study of T cells expressing NK-cell markers. After re-calling the 5' RACE reads, TCRdb lists one entry per CDR3 protein, DNA absent. Its listing shows roughly 300,000 distinct CDR3 sequences. The chain uses TRBV12-3 or TRBV12-4 and TRBJ2-5; TCRdb's D gene call, TRBD2, goes unchecked for lack of DNA. This clonotype originated in a woman aged 18-70 years in good health. Specimen: blood T cells: a sorted CD56 or NKG2C T cell subset, CD4+ or CD8+ T cells, or bulk PBMC T cells (not recorded which). The chain's CDR3 is CASSPRLAGRETQYF.